A single sample gave rise to the 18 T cell receptor beta chains below, sequenced in a study of cytomegalovirus exposure and HLA in healthy donors. Sequencing used immunoSEQ multiplex PCR; TCRdb keeps in-frame clones, though not all of them. The table has some 120,000 clones, more than 75% seen once; the top ten hold roughly 2%. The sequenced material came from PBMCs. All receptors come from a woman in her twenties or thirties in good health and CMV-seronegative.

This clone has just one count. This CDR3 reads CASSYWDRRRETQYF. The CDR3 DNA reads as TGTGCCAGCAGTTATTGGGACAGGAGAAGGGAGACCCAGTACTTC. The chain uses TRBV6-5 and TRBJ2-5, with TRBD1 matching 8 bases. Per germline, CDR1 MNHEY and CDR2 SVGAGI. The J segment lost 5 bases and the V segment lost 3 bases, leaving 8 bases of the junction unmatched. CDR3 size: 15 residues.

The CDR3 DNA sequence: TGTGCCAGCAGCGGCAGCGGGGAGCAGTACTTC. Protein: CASSGSGEQYF. The chain employs TRBV5-6 and TRBJ2-7; D possibly corresponds to TRBD2 (6 bases). Germline values: CDR1 SGHDT, CDR2 YYEEEE. The CDR3 is 11 residues long. Trimming removed 4 bases from V and 7 bases from J, with 9 bases in between.

The chain uses TRBV7-2 and TRBJ1-2; no reliable D call. Per germline, CDR1 SGHTA and CDR2 FQGNSA. This CDR3 contains 14 residues. The ends were cut back, 2 bases at V and 4 bases at J, with 11 bases in the middle. The CDR3 DNA reads TGTGCCAGCAGCTTACAGCCAGGCCTCTATGGCTACACCTTC. Its protein product is CASSLQPGLYGYTF.

The genes are TRBV2 and TRBJ1-5; D gene unclear. The CDR3 is 13 amino acids. Deletions cut 7 bases from V and 7 bases from J, with 14 bases between. The germline V gene encodes CDR1 SNHLY and CDR2 FYNNEI. The CDR3 DNA reads TGTGCCAGCACCGCGGAGTTCGGGCAGCCCCAGCATTTT. It codes for CASTAEFGQPQHF.

The chain employs TRBV29-1 and TRBJ2-1; perhaps TRBD2 as D (5 bases). The CDR3 runs 13 residues. V lost 0 bases and J 8 bases, leaving 11 bases between the germline ends. CDR1 SQVTM and CDR2 ANQGSEA come from the germline V gene. The CDR3 sequence is CSVEDRGGDEQFF. CDR3 DNA sequence: TGCAGCGTTGAAGACCGGGGTGGCGATGAGCAGTTCTTC.

The CDR3 sequence is CASSFPGSNIQYF. CDR3 coding DNA: TGTGCCAGCAGTTTCCCCGGGTCAAACATTCAGTACTTC. The chain is built from TRBV27 and TRBJ2-4, with D unclear. V was clipped by 3 bases and J by 6 bases, with 9 bases between them. This CDR3 is 13 amino acids long. From germline, CDR1 is MNHEY and CDR2 SMNVEV (reference sequence).

The chain joins TRBV13 to TRBJ2-7, with 11 bases lining up with TRBD2. Germline CDR1 reads PRHDT; CDR2 reads FYEKMQ (reference sequence). With V trimmed by 5 bases and J by 0 bases, 9 bases remained unmatched. The CDR3 runs 17 residues. The CDR3 loop is CASSPTLAGGRSYEQYF. The CDR3 DNA reads as TGTGCCAGCAGCCCTACCCTAGCGGGGGGCCGCTCCTACGAGCAGTACTTC.

V gene TRBV6-5 combines with J gene TRBJ2-7; 7 nucleotides agree with TRBD2. CDR1 is MNHEY and CDR2 is SVGAGI in the germline V gene. The CDR3 consists of 16 residues. Germline trimming cut 0 bases from V and 5 bases from J; bases unmatched to any gene: 10. The CDR3 sequence is CASSYSPSGGKDEQYF. CDR3 DNA sequence: TGTGCCAGCAGTTACTCACCCTCCGGGGGGAAGGACGAGCAGTACTTC.

The sample holds a few counts of this clone. This chain uses TRBV7-6 with TRBJ2-2, with 9 nucleotides matching TRBD1. This CDR3 has 14 residues. V lost 8 bases to trimming and J lost 5 bases; unmatched junction nucleotides: 6. The germline V gene encodes CDR1 SGHVS and CDR2 FNYEAQ. As DNA, the CDR3 is TGTGCCAGCGTGGGGACAGGGAGGACCGGGGAGCTGTTTTTT. Residues: CASVGTGRTGELFF.

This clone showed up just a few times. The chain employs TRBV27 and TRBJ1-5; 7 nucleotides match TRBD1. The CDR3 covers 14 residues. With 6 bases clipped from V and 3 bases from J, the junction kept 5 bases outside the gene matches. The germline V gene has CDR1 MNHEY and CDR2 SMNVEV (reference sequence). The CDR3 DNA is TGTGCCAGCAGAGCGACAGGGAACAATCAGCCCCAGCATTTT. Amino acid sequence: CASRATGNNQPQHF.

This clone was found a few times. The chain links TRBV12-5 to TRBJ1-2; TRBD1 matches at 8 bases. Germline CDR1 LGHNT, CDR2 FRNRAP. Losses at the gene ends were 5 bases for V and 3 bases for J; bases not matched to a gene: 5. The CDR3 has 14 residues. CDR3 coding DNA: TGTGCTAGTGGTCGGGACAGGCTATACTATGGCTACACCTTC. This translates into CASGRDRLYYGYTF.

The V call is TRBV19, the J call TRBJ1-5, with D maybe TRBD1 (6 bases). The V gene lost 0 bases and the J gene lost 0 bases, with 12 bases spanning the gap. The CDR3 has 17 residues. The germline V gene has CDR1 LNHDA and CDR2 SQIVND (reference sequence). This CDR3 reads CASSIDPGAASNQPQHF. The DNA of the CDR3 is TGTGCCAGTAGTATAGATCCAGGGGCAGCTAGCAATCAGCCCCAGCATTTT. The complete variable domain, with remaining parts taken from reference TRBV19 and TRBJ1-5, reads DGGITQSPKYLFRKEGQNVTLSCEQNLNHDAMYWYRQDPGQGLRLIYYSQIVNDFQKGDIAEGYSVSREKKESFPLTVTSAQKNPTAFYLCASSIDPGAASNQPQHFGDGTRLSIL.

This chain links TRBV7-2 with TRBJ2-2, with TRBD2 identical over 11 bases. V lost 0 bases and J lost 7; bases outside the gene matches: 4. Germline V gene data show CDR1 as SGHTA and CDR2 as FQGNSA. This CDR3 region has 16 residues. As DNA, the CDR3 is TGTGCCAGCAGCTTAGCTCCTCTAGCGGGGGGCGGGGAGCTGTTTTTT. It encodes CASSLAPLAGGGELFF.

DNA for the CDR3: TGTGCCAGCAGCGTCTGGACAGGGGAAGGTGAGCAGTTCTTC. It is translated as CASSVWTGEGEQFF. The V gene is TRBV9, the J gene TRBJ2-1; 9 bases fit TRBD1. V gave up 2 bases and J gave up 9 bases; unmatched junction bases: 6. Germline CDR1 and CDR2: SGDLS and YYNGEE. This CDR3 is built from 14 residues.

CDR3 amino acids: CSVVTRVQETQYF. CDR3 nucleotide sequence: TGCAGCGTTGTGACTAGGGTACAAGAGACCCAGTACTTC. The rearrangement links TRBV29-1 to TRBJ2-5, with a weak D call TRBD2 (6 bases). CDR3 length: 13 amino acids. Germline V gene lookup returns CDR1 SQVTM and CDR2 ANQGSEA. The ends were cut back, 4 bases at V and 2 bases at J, with 11 bases in the middle.

This sequence joins TRBV29-1 and TRBJ1-5; 7 bases map to TRBD1. CDR1 and CDR2 (germline): SQVTM, ANQGSEA. Trimming removed 2 bases from V and 6 bases from J; junction bases left unmatched: 4. CDR3 length: 13 amino acids. CDR3 loop: CSVETGASQPQHF. CDR3 nucleotides: TGCAGCGTTGAAACAGGGGCCAGTCAGCCCCAGCATTTT.

The chain recombines TRBV9 with TRBJ2-7; D is perhaps TRBD2 (6 bases). CDR3 length: 14 amino acids. Trimming left V 0 bases short and J 1 base short, with 8 bases between. Per the germline V gene, CDR1 is SGDLS and CDR2 is YYNGEE. The DNA of the CDR3 is TGTGCCAGCAGCGTAGACGGGAGATCCTACGAGCAGTACTTC. Its translation: CASSVDGRSYEQYF. Based on the CDR3 plus reference TRBV9 and TRBJ2-7, the full variable domain is DSGVTQTPKHLITATGQRVTLRCSPRSGDLSVYWYQQSLDQGLQFLIQYYNGEERAKGNILERFSAQQFPDLHSELNLSSLELGDSALYFCASSVDGRSYEQYFGPGTRLTVT.

The chain has TRBV14 and TRBJ1-1; D perhaps matches TRBD1 (6 bases). V dropped 1 base and J dropped 5 bases, with 8 bases sitting between them. Germline V gene sequence: CDR1 SGHDN, CDR2 FVKESK. The CDR3 has 13 residues. The CDR3 loop is CASSQGQGTEAFF. CDR3 sequence (DNA): TGTGCCAGCAGCCAAGGGCAGGGGACTGAAGCTTTCTTT.